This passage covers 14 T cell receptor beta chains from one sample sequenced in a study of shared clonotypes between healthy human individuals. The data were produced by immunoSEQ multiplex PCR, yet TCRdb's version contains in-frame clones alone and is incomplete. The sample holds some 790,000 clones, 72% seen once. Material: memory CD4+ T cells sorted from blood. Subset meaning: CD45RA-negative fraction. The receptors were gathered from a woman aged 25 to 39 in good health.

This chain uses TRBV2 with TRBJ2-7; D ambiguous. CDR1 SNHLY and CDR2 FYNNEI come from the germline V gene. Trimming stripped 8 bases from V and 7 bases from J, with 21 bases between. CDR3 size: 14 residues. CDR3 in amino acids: CASAPWGYRVEQYF. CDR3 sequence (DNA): TGTGCCAGCGCCCCGTGGGGATACCGCGTTGAGCAGTACTTC.

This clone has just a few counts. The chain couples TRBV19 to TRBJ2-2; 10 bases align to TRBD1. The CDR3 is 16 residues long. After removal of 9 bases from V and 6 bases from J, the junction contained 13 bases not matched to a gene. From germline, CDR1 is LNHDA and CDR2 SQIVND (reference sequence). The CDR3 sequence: CASSNSGTGDSGELFF. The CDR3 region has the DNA TGTGCCAGCTCAAACAGCGGGACAGGGGATTCCGGGGAGCTGTTTTTT.

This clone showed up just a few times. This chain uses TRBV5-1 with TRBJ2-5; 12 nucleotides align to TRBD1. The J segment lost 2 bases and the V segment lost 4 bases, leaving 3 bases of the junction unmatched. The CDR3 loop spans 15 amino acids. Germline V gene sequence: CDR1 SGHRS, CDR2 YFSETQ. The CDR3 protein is CASSEGQGAQETQYF. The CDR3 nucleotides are TGCGCCAGCAGCGAGGGACAGGGGGCACAAGAGACCCAGTACTTC. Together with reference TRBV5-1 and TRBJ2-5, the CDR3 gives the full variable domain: KAGVTQTPRYLIKTRGQQVTLSCSPISGHRSVSWYQQTPGQGLQFLFEYFSETQRNKGNFPGRFSGRQFSNSRSEMNVSTLELGDSALYLCASSEGQGAQETQYFGPGTRLLVL.

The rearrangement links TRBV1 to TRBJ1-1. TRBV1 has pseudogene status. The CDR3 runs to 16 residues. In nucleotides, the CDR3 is TGCACCAGCAGCCAACCCGTCGGTGGGGGGCAGACTGAAGCTTTCTTT. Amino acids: CTSSQPVGGGQTEAFF.

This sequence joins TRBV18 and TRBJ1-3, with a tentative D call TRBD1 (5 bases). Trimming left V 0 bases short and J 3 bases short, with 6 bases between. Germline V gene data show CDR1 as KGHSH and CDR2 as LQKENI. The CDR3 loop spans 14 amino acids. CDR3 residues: CASSPPGGGNTIYF. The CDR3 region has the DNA TGTGCCAGCTCACCACCTGGGGGTGGAAACACCATATATTTT.

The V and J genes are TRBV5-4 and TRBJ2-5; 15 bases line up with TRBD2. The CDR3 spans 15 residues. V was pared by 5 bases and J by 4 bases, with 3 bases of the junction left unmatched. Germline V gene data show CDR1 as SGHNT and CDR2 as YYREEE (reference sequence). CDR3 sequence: CASRWGLAGGETQYF. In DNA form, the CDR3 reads TGTGCCAGCAGATGGGGACTAGCGGGAGGAGAGACCCAGTACTTC.

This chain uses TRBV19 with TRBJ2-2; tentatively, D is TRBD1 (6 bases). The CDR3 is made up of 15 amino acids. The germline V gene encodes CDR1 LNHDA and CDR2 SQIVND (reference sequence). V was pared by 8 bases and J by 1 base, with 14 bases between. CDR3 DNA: TGTGCCAGTGGCCAACAGGGTGTGAACACCGGGGAGCTGTTTTTT. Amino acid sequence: CASGQQGVNTGELFF. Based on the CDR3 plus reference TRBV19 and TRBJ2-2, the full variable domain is DGGITQSPKYLFRKEGQNVTLSCEQNLNHDAMYWYRQDPGQGLRLIYYSQIVNDFQKGDIAEGYSVSREKKESFPLTVTSAQKNPTAFYLCASGQQGVNTGELFFGEGSRLTVL.

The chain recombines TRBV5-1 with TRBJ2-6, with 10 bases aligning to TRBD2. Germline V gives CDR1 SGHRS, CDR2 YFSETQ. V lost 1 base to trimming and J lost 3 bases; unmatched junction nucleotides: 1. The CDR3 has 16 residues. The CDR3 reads CASSLSGRVGANVLTF. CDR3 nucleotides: TGCGCCAGCAGCTTGAGCGGGAGGGTTGGGGCCAACGTCCTGACTTTC.

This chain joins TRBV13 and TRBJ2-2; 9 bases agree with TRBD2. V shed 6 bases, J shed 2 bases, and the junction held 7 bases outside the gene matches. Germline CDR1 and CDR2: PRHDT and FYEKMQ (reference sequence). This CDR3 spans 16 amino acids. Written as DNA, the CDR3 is TGTGCCAGCAGGAGACTAGCGGAACTTAACACCGGGGAGCTGTTTTTT. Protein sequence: CASRRLAELNTGELFF.

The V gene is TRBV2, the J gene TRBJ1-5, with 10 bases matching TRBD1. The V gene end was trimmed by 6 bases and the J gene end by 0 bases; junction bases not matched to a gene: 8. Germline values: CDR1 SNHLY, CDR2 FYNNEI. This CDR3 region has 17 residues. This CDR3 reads CASRVGQGGNSNQPQHF. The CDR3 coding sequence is TGTGCCAGCAGAGTAGGACAGGGGGGCAATAGCAATCAGCCCCAGCATTTT.

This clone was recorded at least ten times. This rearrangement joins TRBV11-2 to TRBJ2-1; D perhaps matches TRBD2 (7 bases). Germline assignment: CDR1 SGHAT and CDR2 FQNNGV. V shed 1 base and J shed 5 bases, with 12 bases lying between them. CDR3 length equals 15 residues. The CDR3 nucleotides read TGTGCCAGCAGCTTAGCGGGGGGCCACCACAATGAGCAGTTCTTC. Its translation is CASSLAGGHHNEQFF. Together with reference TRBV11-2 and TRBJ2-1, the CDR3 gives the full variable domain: EAGVAQSPRYKIIEKRQSVAFWCNPISGHATLYWYQQILGQGPKLLIQFQNNGVVDDSQLPKDRFSAERLKGVDSTLKIQPAKLEDSAVYLCASSLAGGHHNEQFFGPGTRLTVL.

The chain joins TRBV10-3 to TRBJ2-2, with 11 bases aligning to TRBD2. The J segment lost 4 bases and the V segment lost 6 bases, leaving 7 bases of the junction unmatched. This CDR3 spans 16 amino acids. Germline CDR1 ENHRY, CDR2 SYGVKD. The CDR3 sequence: CAIRWGLAEPTGELFF. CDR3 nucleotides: TGTGCCATCAGATGGGGACTAGCGGAACCCACCGGGGAGCTGTTTTTT.

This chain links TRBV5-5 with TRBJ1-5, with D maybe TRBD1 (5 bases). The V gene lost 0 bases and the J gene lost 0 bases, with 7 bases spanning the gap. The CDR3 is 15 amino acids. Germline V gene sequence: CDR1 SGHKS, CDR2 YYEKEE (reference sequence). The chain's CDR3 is CASSLEGYSNQPQHF. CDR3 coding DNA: TGTGCCAGCAGCTTGGAGGGGTATAGCAATCAGCCCCAGCATTTT.

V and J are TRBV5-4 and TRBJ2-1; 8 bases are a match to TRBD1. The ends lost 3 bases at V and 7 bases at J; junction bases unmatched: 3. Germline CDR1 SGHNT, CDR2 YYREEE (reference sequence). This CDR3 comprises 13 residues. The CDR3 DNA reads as TGTGCCAGCAGCTCAGGGGGCCGGAATGAGCAGTTCTTC. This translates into CASSSGGRNEQFF.